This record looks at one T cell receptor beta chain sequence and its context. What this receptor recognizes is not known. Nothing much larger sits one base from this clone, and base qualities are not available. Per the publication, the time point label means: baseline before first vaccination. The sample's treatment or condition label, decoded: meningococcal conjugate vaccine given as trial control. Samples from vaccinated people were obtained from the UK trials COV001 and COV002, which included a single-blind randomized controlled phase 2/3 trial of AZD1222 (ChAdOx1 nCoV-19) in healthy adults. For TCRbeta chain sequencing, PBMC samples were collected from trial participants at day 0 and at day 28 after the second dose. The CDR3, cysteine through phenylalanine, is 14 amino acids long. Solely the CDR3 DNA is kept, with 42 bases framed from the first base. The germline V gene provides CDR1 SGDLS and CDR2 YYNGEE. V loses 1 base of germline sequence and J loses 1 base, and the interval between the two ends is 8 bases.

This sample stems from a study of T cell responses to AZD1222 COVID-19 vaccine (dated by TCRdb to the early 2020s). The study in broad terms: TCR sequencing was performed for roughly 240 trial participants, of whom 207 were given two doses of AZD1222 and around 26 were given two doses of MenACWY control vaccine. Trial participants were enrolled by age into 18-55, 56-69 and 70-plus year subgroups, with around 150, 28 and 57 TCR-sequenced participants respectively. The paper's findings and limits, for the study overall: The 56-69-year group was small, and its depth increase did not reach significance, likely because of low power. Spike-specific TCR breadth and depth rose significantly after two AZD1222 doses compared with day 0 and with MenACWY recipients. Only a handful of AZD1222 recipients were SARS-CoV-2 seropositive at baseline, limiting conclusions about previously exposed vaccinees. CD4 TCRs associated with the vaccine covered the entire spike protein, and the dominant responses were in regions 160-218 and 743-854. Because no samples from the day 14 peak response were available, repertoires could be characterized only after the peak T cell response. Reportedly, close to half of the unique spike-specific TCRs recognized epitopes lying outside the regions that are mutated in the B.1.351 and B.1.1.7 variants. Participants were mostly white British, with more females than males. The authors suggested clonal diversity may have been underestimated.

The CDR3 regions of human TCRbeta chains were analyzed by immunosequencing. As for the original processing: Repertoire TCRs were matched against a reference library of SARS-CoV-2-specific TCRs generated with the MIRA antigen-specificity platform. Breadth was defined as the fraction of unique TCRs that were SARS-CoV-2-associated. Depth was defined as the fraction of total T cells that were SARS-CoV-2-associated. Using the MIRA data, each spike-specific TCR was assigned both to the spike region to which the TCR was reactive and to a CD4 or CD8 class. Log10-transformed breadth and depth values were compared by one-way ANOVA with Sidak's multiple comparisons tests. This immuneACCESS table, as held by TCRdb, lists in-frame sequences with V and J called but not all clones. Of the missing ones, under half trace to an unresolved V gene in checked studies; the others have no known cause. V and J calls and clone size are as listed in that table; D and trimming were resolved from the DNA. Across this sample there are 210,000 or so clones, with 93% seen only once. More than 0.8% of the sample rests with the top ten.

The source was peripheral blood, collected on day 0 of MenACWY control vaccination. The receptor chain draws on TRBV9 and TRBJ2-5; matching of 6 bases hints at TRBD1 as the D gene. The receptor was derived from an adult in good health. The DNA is TGTGCCAGCAGCGTACAGGGGACCCAAGAGACCCAGTACTTC. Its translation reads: CASSVQGTQETQYF.